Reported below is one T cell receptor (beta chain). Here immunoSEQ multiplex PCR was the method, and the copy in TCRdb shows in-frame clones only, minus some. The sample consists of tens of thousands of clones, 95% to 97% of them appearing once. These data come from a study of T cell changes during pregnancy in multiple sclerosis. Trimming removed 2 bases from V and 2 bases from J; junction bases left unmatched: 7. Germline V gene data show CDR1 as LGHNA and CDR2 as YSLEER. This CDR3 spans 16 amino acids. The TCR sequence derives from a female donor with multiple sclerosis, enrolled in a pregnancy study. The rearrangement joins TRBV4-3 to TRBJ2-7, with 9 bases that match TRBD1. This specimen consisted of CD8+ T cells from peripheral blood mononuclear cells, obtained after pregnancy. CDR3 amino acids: CASSQQTGGFPYEQYF. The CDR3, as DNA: TGCGCCAGCAGCCAACAGACAGGGGGATTTCCCTACGAGCAGTACTTC.